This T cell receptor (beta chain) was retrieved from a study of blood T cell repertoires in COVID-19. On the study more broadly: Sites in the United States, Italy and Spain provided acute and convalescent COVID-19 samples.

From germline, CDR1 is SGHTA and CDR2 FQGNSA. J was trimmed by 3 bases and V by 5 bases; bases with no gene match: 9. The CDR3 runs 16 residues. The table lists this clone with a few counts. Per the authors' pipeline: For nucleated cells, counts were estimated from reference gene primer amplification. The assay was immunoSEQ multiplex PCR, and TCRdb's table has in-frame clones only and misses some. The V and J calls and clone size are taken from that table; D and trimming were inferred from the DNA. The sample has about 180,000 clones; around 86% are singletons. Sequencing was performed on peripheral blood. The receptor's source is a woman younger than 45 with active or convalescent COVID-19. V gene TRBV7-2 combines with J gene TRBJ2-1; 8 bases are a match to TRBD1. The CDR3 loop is CASSILGTGRYNEQFF. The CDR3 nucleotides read TGTGCCAGCAGCATATTGGGGACAGGTCGCTACAATGAGCAGTTCTTC.